These 32 T cell receptor beta chains came from one sample sequenced in a study of CD8 T cells in Susac syndrome (dated by TCRdb to about 2019). Libraries were made using the immunoSEQ multiplex PCR assay. RNA was extracted with the RNeasy kit and about 0.5 to 1 ug was reverse transcribed using random hexamers. TCRdb took the public reads, trimmed them with fastp at Q25, ran MiXCR for clone calling and kept in-frame beta chains. Every CDR3 protein is listed once, alongside the most common genes and DNA of its rows. Recorded for this sample are around 180,000 distinct CDR3 sequences; roughly 95% of them occurred a single time. Under 0.095% of the sample is taken by the ten largest. What was sequenced was CD4+ T cells from PBMCs. These receptors all stem from a human donor with multiple sclerosis.

The chain is built from TRBV30 and TRBJ2-3; no clear D. This CDR3 is 11 amino acids long. From germline, CDR1 is GTSNPN and CDR2 SVGIG (reference sequence). V lost 4 bases, J lost 8 bases, and 10 bases lay in between. The CDR3 loop reads CAWTSHGTQYF. The CDR3 nucleotides read TGTGCCTGGACCTCCCATGGTACGCAGTATTTT.

This chain uses TRBV6-6 with TRBJ2-7, with 7 bases fitting TRBD1. CDR1 and CDR2 from the germline V gene are MNHNY and SVGAGI (reference sequence). V trimming: 2 bases; J trimming: 3 bases; junction bases outside the gene matches: 4. This CDR3 contains 14 residues. Here the CDR3 DNA reads TGTGCCAGCAGTTACGAAGGGACAGTCTACGAGCAGTACTTC. Translating it yields CASSYEGTVYEQYF.

V and J are TRBV28 and TRBJ1-5; D is perhaps TRBD1 (5 bases). Looked up from germline, CDR1 is MDHEN and CDR2 is SYDVKM. V was clipped by 7 bases and J by 15 bases, with 16 bases between them. CDR3 size: 11 residues. CDR3 bases: TGTGCCAGCACCCAAGGAGGGGTATGGCATTTT. Its translation: CASTQGGVWHF.

The chain joins TRBV12-3 or TRBV12-4 to TRBJ1-1, with no clear D. Trimming took 8 bases from V and 3 from J, leaving 10 bases between them. The length of the CDR3 is 12 residues. This CDR3 reads CASQVAYTEAFF. DNA of the CDR3: TGTGCCAGCCAAGTGGCGTACACTGAAGCTTTCTTT.

The sample holds a few counts of this clonotype. The gene calls are TRBV6-5 and TRBJ2-1, with 10 bases that match TRBD1. The CDR3 covers 15 residues. Germline-derived CDR1 and CDR2 are MNHEY and SVGAGI. Trimming took 4 bases from V and 4 from J; bases not matched to a gene: 4. The CDR3 reads CASSSGTGAYNEQFF. The CDR3 DNA follows: TGTGCCAGCAGTTCAGGGACAGGGGCTTACAATGAGCAGTTCTTC.

The chain's CDR3 is CASSLDPGQGNTEAFF. DNA of the CDR3: TGTGCCAGCAGCTTAGACCCGGGACAGGGGAACACTGAAGCTTTCTTT. The V gene is TRBV7-9, the J gene TRBJ1-1; 9 nucleotides align to TRBD1. Germline V gives CDR1 SEHNR, CDR2 FQNEAQ (reference sequence). This CDR3 spans 16 amino acids. V was clipped by 1 base and J by 1 base; unmatched bases: 4.

This chain links TRBV20-1 with TRBJ1-2, with D perhaps matching TRBD1 (6 bases). Between the trimmed V and J ends, which lost 5 bases and 3 bases, there was a span of 16 bases. The length of the CDR3 is 14 residues. CDR1 is DFQATT, CDR2 SNEGSKA, per germline (reference sequence). CDR3: CSALVPGDDYGYTF. DNA of the CDR3: TGCAGTGCTCTAGTTCCAGGGGACGACTATGGCTACACCTTC.

The V and J genes are TRBV28 and TRBJ2-1; TRBD2 might be the D (6 bases). Deletions cut 3 bases from V and 10 bases from J, with 13 bases between. This CDR3 contains 13 residues. Looked up from germline, CDR1 is MDHEN and CDR2 is SYDVKM. The CDR3 DNA follows: TGTGCCAGCAGTTTGGTGGGGGGTAGGGAGCAGTTCTTC. Translation gives CASSLVGGREQFF.

The chain carries TRBV12-5 and TRBJ1-4; D call uncertain. This CDR3 comprises 19 residues. Between the trimmed V and J ends, which lost 0 bases and 0 bases, there was a span of 17 bases. From germline, CDR1 is LGHNT and CDR2 FRNRAP. CDR3 sequence reads: CASGLVRERLIATNEKLFF. CDR3 bases: TGTGCTAGTGGTTTGGTACGGGAAAGACTTATTGCAACTAATGAAAAACTGTTTTTT.

The chain employs TRBV5-6 and TRBJ1-3; 9 bases are a match to TRBD1. The CDR3 is made up of 15 amino acids. CDR1 and CDR2 (germline): SGHDT, YYEEEE. J was trimmed by 0 bases and V by 4 bases; bases with no gene match: 2. The CDR3 region is CASSVDRGSGNTIYF. The CDR3, as DNA: TGTGCCAGCAGCGTGGACAGGGGCTCTGGAAACACCATATATTTT.

The chain carries TRBV20-1 and TRBJ1-2; no firm D call. The CDR3 covers 10 residues. Trimming stripped 3 bases from V and 4 bases from J, with 3 bases between. Germline CDR1 is DFQATT and CDR2 is SNEGSKA (reference sequence). The CDR3 sequence is CSASSYGYTF. As DNA, the CDR3 is TGCAGTGCTAGCTCCTATGGCTACACCTTC.

The rearrangement joins TRBV19 to TRBJ2-7, with 10 positions matching TRBD1. V lost 6 bases to trimming and J lost 3 bases; unmatched junction nucleotides: 8. This CDR3 has 15 residues. CDR1 LNHDA and CDR2 SQIVND come from the germline V gene (reference sequence). In DNA, the CDR3 is TGTGCCAGTAGCGACGGGGGACAGGGGCTCTACGAGCAGTACTTC. Translating it yields CASSDGGQGLYEQYF.

This chain links TRBV27 with TRBJ2-7; no firm D call. Germline V gene lookup returns CDR1 MNHEY and CDR2 SMNVEV (reference sequence). Trimming left V 7 bases short and J 0 bases short, with 10 bases between. The CDR3 extends over 13 amino acids. CDR3 protein: CASIGTTSYEQYF. CDR3 DNA: TGTGCCAGCATTGGCACCACCTCCTACGAGCAGTACTTC.

This sequence joins TRBV7-8 and TRBJ1-4, with D perhaps matching TRBD1 (6 bases). Germline CDR1 reads SGHVS; CDR2 reads FQNEAQ. The CDR3 is 15 residues long. V was cut by 1 base and J by 10 bases, with 16 bases left in between. For the CDR3, the DNA is TGTGCCAGCAGCTTAGATCAGGGGAGGTCCGGAAAACTGTTTTTT. It codes for CASSLDQGRSGKLFF.

This chain uses TRBV29-1 with TRBJ2-1, with TRBD2 as a possible D gene (5 bases). This CDR3 is 13 amino acids long. Trimming stripped 1 base from V and 9 bases from J, with 13 bases between. Germline lookup yields CDR1 SQVTM and CDR2 ANQGSEA. The CDR3 bases are TGCAGCGTTGAAGGAAGCCCCCGGGGTGAGCAGTTCTTC. Translation gives CSVEGSPRGEQFF.

The CDR3 region is CASSVVPGPYNEQFF. CDR3 sequence (DNA): TGTGCCAGCAGCGTAGTTCCGGGTCCCTACAATGAGCAGTTCTTC. The J gene is TRBJ2-1, the V gene TRBV9, with D unclear. This CDR3 is built from 15 residues. CDR1 and CDR2 (germline): SGDLS, YYNGEE. V dropped 0 bases and J dropped 2 bases, with 9 bases sitting between them.

The V call is TRBV12-3 or TRBV12-4, the J call TRBJ2-5; 7 bases agree with TRBD2. Trimming removed 1 base from V and 0 bases from J; junction bases left unmatched: 2. This CDR3 spans 15 amino acids. The CDR3 here is CASSLVLADQETQYF. The CDR3 DNA reads TGTGCCAGCAGTTTAGTGCTAGCGGACCAAGAGACCCAGTACTTC.

This rearrangement joins TRBV11-1 to TRBJ2-7; D is uncertain. The CDR3 is 12 amino acids. Trimming took off 3 bases at V and 3 bases at J, with 6 bases between the two ends. CDR1 and CDR2 (germline): SGHAT, FQDESV (reference sequence). The chain's CDR3 is CASSFGDYEQYF. The CDR3 DNA is TGTGCCAGCAGCTTCGGCGACTACGAGCAGTACTTC.

The chain links TRBV9 to TRBJ1-2; no firm D call. Germline CDR1 reads SGDLS; CDR2 reads YYNGEE. V was clipped by 1 base and J by 0 bases, with 10 bases between them. The CDR3 has 15 residues. CDR3 in DNA: TGTGCCAGCAGCGTAACCTCCGCGGCTAACTATGGCTACACCTTC. This sequence encodes CASSVTSAANYGYTF.

This sequence joins TRBV29-1 and TRBJ2-1; TRBD2 matches at 12 bases. Germline V lookup: CDR1 SQVTM, CDR2 ANQGSEA. The CDR3 contains 16 residues. The V segment lost 4 bases and the J segment 5 bases; nucleotides outside the gene matches: 9. CDR3 region: CSVGATSGGRNNEQFF. The CDR3, as DNA: TGCAGCGTTGGGGCGACTAGCGGGGGCCGTAACAATGAGCAGTTCTTC.

This chain uses TRBV4-3 with TRBJ1-1, with TRBD1 matching over 7 bases. The CDR3 is 15 amino acids. Germline-derived CDR1 and CDR2 are LGHNA and YSLEER. J was trimmed by 4 bases and V by 0 bases; bases with no gene match: 5. This CDR3 reads CASSQETGRATEAFF. The CDR3 region has the DNA TGCGCCAGCAGCCAAGAGACAGGGAGGGCCACTGAAGCTTTCTTT.

The gene calls are TRBV21-1 and TRBJ1-5; whether TRBD1, the table's D call, matches the DNA was not checked. TRBV21-1 is a pseudogene locus. There are 14 residues in the CDR3. This chain's CDR3 is CASSARTGDQPQHF. CDR3 nucleotides: TGTGCCAGCAGCGCCCGGACAGGCGATCAGCCCCAGCATTTT.

The genes are TRBV7-2 and TRBJ2-1; TRBD2 matches 11 bases. The trim removed 5 bases at V and 6 bases at J, leaving 9 bases unmatched. CDR3 size: 16 residues. Germline V gene lookup returns CDR1 SGHTA and CDR2 FQGNSA. The CDR3 reads CASSLSGTSGFNEQFF. CDR3 sequence (DNA): TGTGCCAGCAGCCTCAGTGGGACTAGCGGATTCAATGAGCAGTTCTTC.

The chain carries TRBV25-1 and TRBJ2-7; 7 bases match TRBD1. The CDR3 has 12 residues. With 3 bases clipped from V and 6 bases from J, the junction kept 2 bases outside the gene matches. The germline CDR1 and CDR2 sequences are MGHDK and SYGVNS. For the CDR3, the DNA is TGTGCCAGCAGTGAGGACAGGTCCGAGCAGTACTTC. Protein sequence: CASSEDRSEQYF.

A single count supports this clonotype. The chain links TRBV7-7 to TRBJ1-4; maybe TRBD1 (6 bases). The CDR3 runs to 15 residues. Looked up from germline, CDR1 is SSHAT and CDR2 is FNYEAQ (reference sequence). V gave up 5 bases and J gave up 1 base, with 11 bases separating them. The CDR3 loop reads CASSPGTKTNEKLFF. The DNA for the CDR3 is TGTGCCAGCAGCCCAGGGACAAAAACTAATGAAAAACTGTTTTTT.

The V and J genes are TRBV15 and TRBJ2-3, with a tentative D call TRBD2 (6 bases). CDR1 is LNHNV, CDR2 YYDKDF, per germline (reference sequence). Between the trimmed V and J ends, which lost 1 base and 2 bases, there was a span of 10 bases. The length of the CDR3 is 15 residues. This chain's CDR3 is CATSRAGEYTDTQYF. DNA for the CDR3: TGTGCCACCAGCAGAGCGGGGGAGTACACAGATACGCAGTATTTT.

This clonotype was observed a few times. The rearrangement uses TRBV25-1 and TRBJ2-7; D is unresolved. This CDR3 region has 14 residues. V was shortened by 1 base and J by 2 bases, with 9 bases between the two germline ends. The V gene's germline CDR1 is MGHDK and CDR2 SYGVNS. CDR3 coding DNA: TGTGCCAGCAGTGAATTTAAGGGCACCTACGAGCAGTACTTC. Its protein is CASSEFKGTYEQYF.

This clonotype was counted a single time. The rearrangement uses TRBV20-1 and TRBJ2-5; 7 nucleotides align to TRBD2. Unmatched junction bases numbered 15, after V lost 7 bases and J lost 7 bases. The germline V gene encodes CDR1 DFQATT and CDR2 SNEGSKA (reference sequence). The CDR3 loop spans 14 amino acids. The CDR3 region has the DNA TGCAGTGGGCGTCGGGGGAGGGACTCGGCGACCCAGTACTTC. This gives the protein CSGRRGRDSATQYF.

V usage is TRBV7-6 and J usage is TRBJ2-7; D is unclear. CDR1 and CDR2 (germline): SGHVS, FNYEAQ. The CDR3 totals 15 residues. V lost 0 bases, J lost 3 bases, and 12 bases lay in between. CDR3 nucleotides: TGTGCCAGCAGCTTAGCCAGTGCCGTACTCTACGAGCAGTACTTC. Its protein product is CASSLASAVLYEQYF.

The chain carries TRBV15 and TRBJ2-3; D not certain. V lost 6 bases and J lost 2, with 3 bases in between. The V gene's germline CDR1 is LNHNV and CDR2 YYDKDF (reference sequence). The CDR3 runs to 11 residues. The CDR3 reads CATRITDTQYF. CDR3 bases: TGTGCCACCAGGATCACAGATACGCAGTATTTT.

The chain employs TRBV20-1 and TRBJ1-2; 7 bases map to TRBD1. The CDR3 spans 14 residues. V was clipped by 4 bases and J by 5 bases; unmatched bases: 10. Germline CDR1 reads DFQATT; CDR2 reads SNEGSKA (reference sequence). CDR3 loop: CSAKRDSLSYGYTF. As DNA, the CDR3 is TGCAGTGCTAAGAGGGACAGCCTATCGTATGGCTACACCTTC.

The chain employs TRBV4-1 and TRBJ1-1; possibly TRBD1 for D (5 bases). The CDR3 extends over 12 amino acids. Trimming took off 4 bases at V and 11 bases at J, with 14 bases between the two ends. From germline, CDR1 is MGHRA and CDR2 YSYEKL. The DNA for the CDR3 is TGCGCCAGCAGCCCGCCGCTGGGGGGGGCTTTCTTT. Its protein product is CASSPPLGGAFF.